One and the same sample provided the 9 T cell receptor beta chains below, sequenced in a study of cytomegalovirus exposure and HLA in healthy donors (TCRdb year 2017). The method was the immunoSEQ multiplex PCR assay. The multiplex PCR relied on a mix of 60 forward primers for TCR Vbeta segments and 13 reverse primers for TCR Jbeta segments. TCRdb mirrors the immuneACCESS table, restricted to in-frame sequences. Some clones are absent from its copies; in checked studies, under half trace to an unresolved V gene, and the reason for the others is unknown. Present in this sample are around 190,000 clones, less than 80% of which were seen just once. The ten largest clones capture 0.69% of the sample. What was sequenced was PBMCs. These receptors came from a woman aged 40 to 49 in good health and CMV-seronegative.

The chain employs TRBV7-9 and TRBJ1-1, with TRBD1 matching 8 bases. The V segment lost 5 bases and the J segment 5 bases; nucleotides outside the gene matches: 10. CDR1 is SEHNR and CDR2 is FQNEAQ in the germline V gene (reference sequence). The CDR3 runs 15 residues. The CDR3 DNA sequence: TGTGCCAGCAGCCGTTGGACAGGGACCCAAACTGAAGCTTTCTTT. This sequence encodes CASSRWTGTQTEAFF. The full variable domain, in which reference TRBV7-9 and TRBJ1-1 provide the parts outside the CDR3, is DTGVSQNPRHKITKRGQNVTFRCDPISEHNRLYWYRQTLGQGPEFLTYFQNEAQLEKSRLLSDRFSAERPKGSFSTLEIQRTEQGDSAMYLCASSRWTGTQTEAFFGQGTRLTVV.

The chain couples TRBV6-6 to TRBJ1-5; 7 nucleotides agree with TRBD1. The CDR3 consists of 14 residues. Germline V CDR1 and CDR2: MNHNY, SVGAGI (reference sequence). J gave up 8 bases and V 1 base, and 5 bases lay outside the gene matches. The CDR3 here is CASSYLQGREPQHF. The CDR3 DNA is TGTGCCAGCAGTTACTTACAGGGGCGCGAGCCCCAGCATTTT.

This clone was recorded only once. J is TRBJ1-5 and V is TRBV28, with D tentatively TRBD1 (6 bases). This CDR3 has 14 amino acids. V lost 6 bases and J 6 bases, leaving 15 bases between the germline ends. Germline-derived CDR1 and CDR2 are MDHEN and SYDVKM. In DNA, the CDR3 is TGTGCCAGCAGCTCCCCAGGGGAAGGTCAGCCCCAGCATTTT. Protein product: CASSSPGEGQPQHF.

The chain is built from TRBV11-1 and TRBJ1-1; 8 bases match TRBD1. Germline lookup yields CDR1 SGHAT and CDR2 FQDESV (reference sequence). The CDR3 runs to 13 residues. V shed 5 bases, J shed 4 bases, and the junction held 3 bases outside the gene matches. This CDR3 is CASSVQGATEAFF. In DNA form, the CDR3 reads TGTGCCAGCAGCGTCCAGGGGGCCACTGAAGCTTTCTTT. The full variable domain, its missing parts supplied by reference TRBV11-1 and TRBJ1-1, is EAEVAQSPRYKITEKSQAVAFWCDPISGHATLYWYRQILGQGPELLVQFQDESVVDDSQLPKDRFSAERLKGVDSTLKIQPAELGDSAMYLCASSVQGATEAFFGQGTRLTVV.

The CDR3 coding sequence is TGTGCCAGCAGCTTTGCGGGGGGATCCGAGCAGTACTTC. Encoded protein: CASSFAGGSEQYF. The genes are TRBV5-8 and TRBJ2-7; TRBD2 agrees at 8 bases. The CDR3 covers 13 residues. The germline V gene encodes CDR1 SGHTS and CDR2 YDEGEE. V shed 2 bases, J shed 6 bases, and the junction held 4 bases outside the gene matches.

This clone was seen a few times. This rearrangement joins TRBV5-1 to TRBJ2-7; D ambiguous. Per germline, CDR1 SGHRS and CDR2 YFSETQ. Trimming removed 0 bases at V and 5 bases at J, with 6 bases between. The CDR3 spans 12 residues. The CDR3 loop is CASSLGLHEQYF. The CDR3 nucleotides are TGCGCCAGCAGCTTGGGTCTCCACGAGCAGTACTTC.

The CDR3 sequence: CASSHPYTDTQYF. CDR3 DNA: TGTGCCAGCAGCCACCCCTACACAGATACGCAGTATTTT. The chain recombines TRBV7-2 with TRBJ2-3; D gene uncertain. CDR1 and CDR2 from the germline V gene are SGHTA and FQGNSA. Trimming removed 5 bases at V and 2 bases at J, with 8 bases between. The CDR3 covers 13 residues.

The chain carries TRBV7-9 and TRBJ2-6, with D unclear. The CDR3 spans 16 residues. Germline CDR1 is SEHNR and CDR2 is FQNEAQ (reference sequence). Deletions cut 5 bases from V and 2 bases from J, with 13 bases between. Written as DNA, the CDR3 is TGTGCCAGCAGCCCCGATCGAAGAGCTGGGGCCAACGTCCTGACTTTC. It is translated as CASSPDRRAGANVLTF.

The chain has TRBV5-1 and TRBJ2-5; TRBD2 matches at 11 bases. The CDR3 length is 16 residues. Germline lookup yields CDR1 SGHRS and CDR2 YFSETQ. V dropped 6 bases and J dropped 2; count of bases not matched to a gene: 9. CDR3 region: CASTEGLAATQETQYF. The CDR3 nucleotides are TGCGCCAGCACCGAGGGACTAGCGGCGACTCAAGAGACCCAGTACTTC.